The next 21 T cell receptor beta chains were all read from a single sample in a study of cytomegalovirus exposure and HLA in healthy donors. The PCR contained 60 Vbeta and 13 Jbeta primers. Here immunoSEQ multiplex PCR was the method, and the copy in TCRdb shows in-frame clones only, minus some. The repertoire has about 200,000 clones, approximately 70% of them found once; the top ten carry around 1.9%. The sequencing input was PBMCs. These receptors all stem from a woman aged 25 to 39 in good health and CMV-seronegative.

CDR3 loop: CASSRGTSNKETQYF. The CDR3 bases are TGCGCCAGCAGCCGGGGGACTAGCAATAAAGAGACCCAGTACTTC. This chain links TRBV4-1 with TRBJ2-5; 9 nucleotides match TRBD2. Germline CDR1 reads MGHRA; CDR2 reads YSYEKL. The CDR3 has 15 residues. Losses at the gene ends were 4 bases for V and 3 bases for J; bases not matched to a gene: 6.

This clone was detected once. The CDR3: CAWSLGRTDTQYF. The CDR3 DNA reads as TGTGCCTGGAGTTTGGGGCGGACAGATACGCAGTATTTT. The chain employs TRBV30 and TRBJ2-3; D is possibly TRBD1 (5 bases). Germline values: CDR1 GTSNPN, CDR2 SVGIG (reference sequence). V was pared by 2 bases and J by 3 bases, with 9 bases between. The CDR3 spans 13 residues.

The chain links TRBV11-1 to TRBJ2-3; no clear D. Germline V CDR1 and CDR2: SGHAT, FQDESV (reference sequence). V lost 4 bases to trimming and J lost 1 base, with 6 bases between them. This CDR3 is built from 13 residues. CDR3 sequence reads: CASSYSGTDTQYF. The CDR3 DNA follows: TGTGCCAGCAGCTACTCGGGCACAGATACGCAGTATTTT.

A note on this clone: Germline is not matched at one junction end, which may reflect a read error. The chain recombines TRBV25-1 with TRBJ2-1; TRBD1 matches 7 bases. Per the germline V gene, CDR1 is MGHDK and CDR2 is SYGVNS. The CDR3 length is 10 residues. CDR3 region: CASSGTVTLF. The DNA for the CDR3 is TGTGCCAGTTCCGGGACAGTCACTCTCTTC.

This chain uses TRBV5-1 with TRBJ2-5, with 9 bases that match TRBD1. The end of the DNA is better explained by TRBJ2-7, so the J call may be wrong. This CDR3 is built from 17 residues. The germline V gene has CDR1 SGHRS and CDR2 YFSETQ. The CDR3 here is CASSTRVRDRAVYEQYF. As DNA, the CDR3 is TGCGCCAGCAGCACAAGGGTTAGGGACAGGGCAGTTTACGAGCAGTACTTC.

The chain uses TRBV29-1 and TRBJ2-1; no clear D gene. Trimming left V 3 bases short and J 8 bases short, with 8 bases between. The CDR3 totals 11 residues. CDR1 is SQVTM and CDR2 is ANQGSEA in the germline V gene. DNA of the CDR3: TGCAGCGTTGAGTTCGGTGATGAGCAGTTCTTC. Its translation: CSVEFGDEQFF.

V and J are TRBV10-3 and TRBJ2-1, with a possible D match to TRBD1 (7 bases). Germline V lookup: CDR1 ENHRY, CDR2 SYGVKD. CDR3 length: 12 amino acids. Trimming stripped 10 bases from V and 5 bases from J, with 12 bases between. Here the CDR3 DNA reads TGTGCCACTCAGGGGGGCCACAATGAGCAGTTCTTC. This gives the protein CATQGGHNEQFF.

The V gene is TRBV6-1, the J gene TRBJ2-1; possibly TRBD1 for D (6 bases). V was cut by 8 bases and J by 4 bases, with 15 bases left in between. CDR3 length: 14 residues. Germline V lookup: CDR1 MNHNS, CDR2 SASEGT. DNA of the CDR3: TGTGCCAGCTGCCGGGACACCCTTTACAATGAGCAGTTCTTC. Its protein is CASCRDTLYNEQFF.

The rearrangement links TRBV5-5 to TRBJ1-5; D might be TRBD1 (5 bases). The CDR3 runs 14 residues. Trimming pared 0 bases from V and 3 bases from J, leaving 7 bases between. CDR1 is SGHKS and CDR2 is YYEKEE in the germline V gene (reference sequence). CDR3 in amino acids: CASSLEGNNQPQHF. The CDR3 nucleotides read TGTGCCAGCAGCTTGGAGGGGAACAATCAGCCCCAGCATTTT.

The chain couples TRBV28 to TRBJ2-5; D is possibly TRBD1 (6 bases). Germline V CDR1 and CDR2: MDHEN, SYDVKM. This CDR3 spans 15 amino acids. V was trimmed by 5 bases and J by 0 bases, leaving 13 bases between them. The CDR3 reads CASSPGTLYQETQYF. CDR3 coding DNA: TGTGCCAGCAGTCCCGGGACACTGTACCAAGAGACCCAGTACTTC.

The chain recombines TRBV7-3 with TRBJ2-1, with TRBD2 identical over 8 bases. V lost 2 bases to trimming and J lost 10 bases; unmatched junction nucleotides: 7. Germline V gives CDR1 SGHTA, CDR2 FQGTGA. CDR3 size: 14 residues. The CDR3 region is CASSLGAGANEQFF. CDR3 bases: TGTGCCAGCAGCTTAGGAGCGGGAGCTAACGAGCAGTTCTTC.

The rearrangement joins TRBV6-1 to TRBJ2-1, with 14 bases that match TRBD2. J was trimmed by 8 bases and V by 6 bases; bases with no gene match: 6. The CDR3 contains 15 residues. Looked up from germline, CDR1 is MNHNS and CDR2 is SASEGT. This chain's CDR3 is CASRMTSGGADEQFF. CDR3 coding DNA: TGTGCCAGCAGGATGACTAGCGGGGGGGCCGATGAGCAGTTCTTC.

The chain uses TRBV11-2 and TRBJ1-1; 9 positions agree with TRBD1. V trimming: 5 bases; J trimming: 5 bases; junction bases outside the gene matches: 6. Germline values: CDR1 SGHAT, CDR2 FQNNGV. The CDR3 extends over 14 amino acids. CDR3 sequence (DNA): TGTGCCAGCAGCCCGCGGACAGGGGTAACTGAAGCTTTCTTT. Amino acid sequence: CASSPRTGVTEAFF.

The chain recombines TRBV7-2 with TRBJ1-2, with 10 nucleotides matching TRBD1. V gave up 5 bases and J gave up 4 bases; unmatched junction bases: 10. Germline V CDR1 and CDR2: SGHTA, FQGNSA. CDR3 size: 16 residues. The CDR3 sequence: CASSPGGQGKIYGYTF. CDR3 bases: TGTGCCAGCAGCCCGGGGGGACAGGGGAAAATCTATGGCTACACCTTC. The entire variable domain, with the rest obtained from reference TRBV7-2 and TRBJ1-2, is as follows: GAGVSQSPSNKVTEKGKDVELRCDPISGHTALYWYRQSLGQGLEFLIYFQGNSAPDKSGLPSDRFSAERTGGSVSTLTIQRTQQEDSAVYLCASSPGGQGKIYGYTFGSGTRLTVV.

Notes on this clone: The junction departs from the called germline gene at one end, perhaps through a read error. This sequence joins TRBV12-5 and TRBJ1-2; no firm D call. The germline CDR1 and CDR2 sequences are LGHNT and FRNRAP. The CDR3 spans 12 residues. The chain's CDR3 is CASGLDRYGYTF. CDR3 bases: TGTGCTAGTGGGTTGGATCGCTATGGCTACACCTTC.

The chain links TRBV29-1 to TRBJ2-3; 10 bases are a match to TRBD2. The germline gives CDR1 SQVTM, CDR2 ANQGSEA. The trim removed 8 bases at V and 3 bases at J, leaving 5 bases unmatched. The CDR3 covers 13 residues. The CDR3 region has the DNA TGCAGCCTATTGACTAGCGGGACAGATACGCAGTATTTT. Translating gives CSLLTSGTDTQYF.

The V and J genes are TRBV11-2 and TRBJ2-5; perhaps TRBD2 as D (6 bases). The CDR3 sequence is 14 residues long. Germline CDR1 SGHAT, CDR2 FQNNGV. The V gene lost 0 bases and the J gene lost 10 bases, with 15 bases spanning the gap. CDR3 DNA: TGTGCCAGCAGCTTAGATCTCGGCCGGAGGGGCCAGTACTTC. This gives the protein CASSLDLGRRGQYF.

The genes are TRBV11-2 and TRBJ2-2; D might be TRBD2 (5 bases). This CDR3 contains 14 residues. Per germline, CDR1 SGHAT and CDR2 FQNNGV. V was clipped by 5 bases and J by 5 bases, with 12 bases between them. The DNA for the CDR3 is TGTGCCAGCAGCCCGGGGATTAAGACCGGGGAGCTGTTTTTT. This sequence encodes CASSPGIKTGELFF.

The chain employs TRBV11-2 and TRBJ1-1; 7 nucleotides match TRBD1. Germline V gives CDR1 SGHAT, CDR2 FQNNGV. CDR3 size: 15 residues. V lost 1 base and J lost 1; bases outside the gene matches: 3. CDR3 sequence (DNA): TGTGCCAGCAGCTTAGCCGGACAGGAGAACACTGAAGCTTTCTTT. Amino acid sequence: CASSLAGQENTEAFF.

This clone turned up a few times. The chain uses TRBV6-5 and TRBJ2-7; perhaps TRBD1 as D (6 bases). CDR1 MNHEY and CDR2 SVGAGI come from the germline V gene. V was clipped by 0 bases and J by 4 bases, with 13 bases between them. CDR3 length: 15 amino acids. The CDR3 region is CASSYSAGELYEQYF. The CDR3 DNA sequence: TGTGCCAGCAGTTACTCGGCAGGGGAATTATACGAGCAGTACTTC.

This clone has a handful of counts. For the CDR3, the DNA is TGTGCCAGCTCACCACCGGGACAGGGACCTTGGGGCTACACCTTC. Its translation: CASSPPGQGPWGYTF. The rearrangement uses TRBV18 and TRBJ1-2; TRBD1 matches 9 bases. The germline gives CDR1 KGHSH, CDR2 LQKENI. With 0 bases clipped from V and 8 bases from J, the junction kept 7 bases outside the gene matches. The CDR3 is made up of 15 amino acids.